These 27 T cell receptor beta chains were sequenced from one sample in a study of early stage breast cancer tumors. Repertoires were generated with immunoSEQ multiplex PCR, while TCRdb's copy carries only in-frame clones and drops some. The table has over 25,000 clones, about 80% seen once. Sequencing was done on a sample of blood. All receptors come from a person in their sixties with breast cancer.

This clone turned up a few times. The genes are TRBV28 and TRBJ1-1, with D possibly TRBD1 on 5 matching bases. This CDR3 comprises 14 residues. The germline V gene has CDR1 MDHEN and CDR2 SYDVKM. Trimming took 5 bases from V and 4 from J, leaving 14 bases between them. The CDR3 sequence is CASSAGGVATEAFF. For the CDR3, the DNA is TGTGCCAGCAGTGCTGGGGGGGTCGCCACTGAAGCTTTCTTT.

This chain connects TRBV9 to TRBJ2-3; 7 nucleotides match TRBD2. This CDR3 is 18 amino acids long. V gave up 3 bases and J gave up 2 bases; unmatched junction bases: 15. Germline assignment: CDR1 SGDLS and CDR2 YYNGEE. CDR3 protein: CASSGNPAQRETTDTQYF. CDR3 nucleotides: TGTGCCAGCAGCGGGAACCCGGCCCAGCGGGAAACCACAGATACGCAGTATTTT.

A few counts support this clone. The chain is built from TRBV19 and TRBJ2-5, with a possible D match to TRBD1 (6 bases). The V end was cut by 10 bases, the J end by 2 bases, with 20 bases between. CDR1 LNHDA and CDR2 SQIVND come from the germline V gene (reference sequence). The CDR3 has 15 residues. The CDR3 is CATALLQGTQETQYF. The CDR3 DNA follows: TGTGCCACCGCCCTTCTCCAGGGGACACAAGAGACCCAGTACTTC.

The CDR3 sequence: CASSREVYYEQYF. The CDR3 nucleotides are TGTGCCAGCAGCCGGGAGGTTTACTACGAGCAGTACTTC. The V gene is TRBV6-1, the J gene TRBJ2-7; 7 bases fit TRBD2. Trimming removed 6 bases from V and 3 bases from J; junction bases left unmatched: 5. The CDR3 spans 13 residues. Germline assignment: CDR1 MNHNS and CDR2 SASEGT.

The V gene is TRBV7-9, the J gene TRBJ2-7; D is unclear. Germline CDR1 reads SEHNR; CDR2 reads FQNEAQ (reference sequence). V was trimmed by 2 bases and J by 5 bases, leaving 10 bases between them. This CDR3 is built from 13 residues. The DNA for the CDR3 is TGTGCCAGCAGCTTACGAGAGCTTGACGAGCAGTACTTC. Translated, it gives CASSLRELDEQYF.

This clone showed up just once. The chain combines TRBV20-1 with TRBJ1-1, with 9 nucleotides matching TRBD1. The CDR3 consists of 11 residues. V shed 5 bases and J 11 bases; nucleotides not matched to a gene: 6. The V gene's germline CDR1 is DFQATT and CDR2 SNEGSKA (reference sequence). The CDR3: CSARTGVEAFF. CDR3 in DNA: TGCAGTGCTCGGACAGGGGTTGAGGCTTTCTTT.

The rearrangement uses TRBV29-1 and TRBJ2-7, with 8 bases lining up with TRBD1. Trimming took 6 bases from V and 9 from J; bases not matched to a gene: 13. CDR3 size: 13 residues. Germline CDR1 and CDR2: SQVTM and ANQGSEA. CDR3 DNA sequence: TGCAGCGTCCTACAGGGGGTCTCGGGAAGGCAGTACTTC. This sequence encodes CSVLQGVSGRQYF.

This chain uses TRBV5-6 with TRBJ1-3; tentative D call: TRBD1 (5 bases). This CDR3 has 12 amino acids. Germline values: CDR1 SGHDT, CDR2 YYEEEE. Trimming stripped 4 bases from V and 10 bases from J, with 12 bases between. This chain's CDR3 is CASSALRGTIYF. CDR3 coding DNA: TGTGCCAGCAGCGCTCTACGGGGGACCATATATTTT. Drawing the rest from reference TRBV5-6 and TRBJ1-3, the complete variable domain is DAGVTQSPTHLIKTRGQQVTLRCSPKSGHDTVSWYQQALGQGPQFIFQYYEEEERQRGNFPDRFSGHQFPNYSSELNVNALLLGDSALYLCASSALRGTIYFGEGSWLTVV.

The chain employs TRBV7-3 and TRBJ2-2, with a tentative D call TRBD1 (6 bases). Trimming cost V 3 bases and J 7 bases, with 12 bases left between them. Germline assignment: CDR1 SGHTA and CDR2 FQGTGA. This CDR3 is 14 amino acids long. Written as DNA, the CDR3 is TGTGCCAGCAGCTTGGGGGCGCGAGGCGGGGAGCTGTTTTTT. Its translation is CASSLGARGGELFF.

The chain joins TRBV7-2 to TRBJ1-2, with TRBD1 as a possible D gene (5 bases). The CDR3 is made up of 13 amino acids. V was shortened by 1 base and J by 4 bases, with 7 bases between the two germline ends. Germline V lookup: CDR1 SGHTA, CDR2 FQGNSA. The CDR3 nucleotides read TGTGCCAGCAGCTTAGGACAGCTCTATGGCTACACCTTC. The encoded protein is CASSLGQLYGYTF.

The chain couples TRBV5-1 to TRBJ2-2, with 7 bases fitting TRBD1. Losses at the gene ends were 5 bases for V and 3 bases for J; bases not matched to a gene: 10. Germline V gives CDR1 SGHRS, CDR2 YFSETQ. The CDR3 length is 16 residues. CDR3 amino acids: CASSRVTGADTGELFF. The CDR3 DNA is TGCGCCAGCAGTCGTGTAACAGGGGCCGACACCGGGGAGCTGTTTTTT.

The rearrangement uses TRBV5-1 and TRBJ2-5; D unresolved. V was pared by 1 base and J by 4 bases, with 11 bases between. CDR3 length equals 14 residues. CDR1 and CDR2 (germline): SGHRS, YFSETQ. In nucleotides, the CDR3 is TGCGCCAGCAGCTTGATCGGTAGTGGAGAGACCCAGTACTTC. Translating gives CASSLIGSGETQYF.

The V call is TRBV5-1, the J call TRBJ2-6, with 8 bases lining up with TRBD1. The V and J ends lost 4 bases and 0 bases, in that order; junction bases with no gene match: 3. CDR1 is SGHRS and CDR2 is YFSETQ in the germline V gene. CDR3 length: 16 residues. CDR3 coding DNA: TGCGCCAGCAGCCACAGGGGGAGCTCTGGGGCCAACGTCCTGACTTTC. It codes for CASSHRGSSGANVLTF.

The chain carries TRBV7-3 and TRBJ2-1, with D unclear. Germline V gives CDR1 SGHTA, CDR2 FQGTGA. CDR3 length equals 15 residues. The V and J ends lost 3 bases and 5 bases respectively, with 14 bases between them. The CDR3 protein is CASSLESGLNNEQFF. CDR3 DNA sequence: TGTGCCAGCAGCTTGGAGAGTGGTCTGAACAATGAGCAGTTCTTC.

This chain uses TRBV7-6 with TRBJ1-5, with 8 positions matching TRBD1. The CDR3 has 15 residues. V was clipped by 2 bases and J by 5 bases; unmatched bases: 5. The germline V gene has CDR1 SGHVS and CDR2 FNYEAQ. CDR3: CASSLQDRADQPQHF. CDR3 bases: TGTGCCAGCAGCTTACAGGACAGGGCCGATCAGCCCCAGCATTTT.

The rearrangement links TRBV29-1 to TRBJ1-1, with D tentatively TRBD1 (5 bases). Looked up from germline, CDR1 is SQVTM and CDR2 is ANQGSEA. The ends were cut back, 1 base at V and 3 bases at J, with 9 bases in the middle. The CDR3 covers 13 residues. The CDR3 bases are TGCAGCGTTGAAGTGACAGAATACACTGAAGCTTTCTTT. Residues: CSVEVTEYTEAFF.

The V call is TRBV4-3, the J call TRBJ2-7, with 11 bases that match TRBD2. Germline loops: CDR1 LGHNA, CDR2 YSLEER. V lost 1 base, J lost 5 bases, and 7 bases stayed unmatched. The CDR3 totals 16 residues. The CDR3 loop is CASSQALAGGPHEQYF. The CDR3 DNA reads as TGCGCCAGCAGCCAAGCTTTAGCGGGAGGGCCACACGAGCAGTACTTC.

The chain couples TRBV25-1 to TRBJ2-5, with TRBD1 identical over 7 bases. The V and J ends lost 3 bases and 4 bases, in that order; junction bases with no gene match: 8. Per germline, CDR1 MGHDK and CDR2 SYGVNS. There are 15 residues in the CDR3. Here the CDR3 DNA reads TGTGCCAGCAGTGAGATAAGGGGGCCGGGAGAGACCCAGTACTTC. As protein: CASSEIRGPGETQYF.

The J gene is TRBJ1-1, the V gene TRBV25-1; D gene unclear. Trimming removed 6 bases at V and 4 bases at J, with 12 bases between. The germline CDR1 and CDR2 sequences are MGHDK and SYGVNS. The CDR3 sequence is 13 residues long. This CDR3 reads CASSRLEGTEAFF. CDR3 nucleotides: TGTGCCAGCAGCCGGTTAGAGGGCACTGAAGCTTTCTTT.

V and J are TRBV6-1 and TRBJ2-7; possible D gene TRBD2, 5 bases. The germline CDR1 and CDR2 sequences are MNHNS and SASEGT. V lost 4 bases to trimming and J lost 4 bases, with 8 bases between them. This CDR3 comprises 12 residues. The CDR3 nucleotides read TGTGCCAGCAGTGTAGAGGGATACGAGCAGTACTTC. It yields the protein CASSVEGYEQYF.

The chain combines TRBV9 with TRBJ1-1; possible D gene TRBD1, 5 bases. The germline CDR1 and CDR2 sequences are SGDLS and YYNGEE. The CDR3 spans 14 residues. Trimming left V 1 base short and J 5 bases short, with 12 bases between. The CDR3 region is CASSVSWRGTEAFF. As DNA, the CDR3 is TGTGCCAGCAGCGTAAGTTGGCGGGGGACTGAAGCTTTCTTT.

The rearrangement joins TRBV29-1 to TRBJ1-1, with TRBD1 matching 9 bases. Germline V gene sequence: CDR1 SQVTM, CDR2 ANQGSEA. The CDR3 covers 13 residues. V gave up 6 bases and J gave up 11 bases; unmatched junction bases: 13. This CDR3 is CSVIKTTGGLAFF. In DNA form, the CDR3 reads TGCAGCGTCATTAAAACGACAGGGGGTCTGGCTTTCTTT.

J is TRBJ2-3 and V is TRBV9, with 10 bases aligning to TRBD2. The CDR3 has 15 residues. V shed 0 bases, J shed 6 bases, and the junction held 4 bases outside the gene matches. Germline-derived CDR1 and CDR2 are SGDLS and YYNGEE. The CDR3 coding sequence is TGTGCCAGCAGCGTAGAAGGGACTAGCGCGGATACGCAGTATTTT. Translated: CASSVEGTSADTQYF.

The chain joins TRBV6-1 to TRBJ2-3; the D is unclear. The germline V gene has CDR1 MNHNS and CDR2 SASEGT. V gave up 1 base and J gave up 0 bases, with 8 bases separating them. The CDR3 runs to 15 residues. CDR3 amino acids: CASSEGKPSTDTQYF. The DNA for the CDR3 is TGTGCCAGCAGTGAAGGCAAGCCTAGCACAGATACGCAGTATTTT.

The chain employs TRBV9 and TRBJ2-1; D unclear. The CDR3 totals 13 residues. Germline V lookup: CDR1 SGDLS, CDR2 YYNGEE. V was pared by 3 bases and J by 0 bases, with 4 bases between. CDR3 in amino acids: CASSESSYNEQFF. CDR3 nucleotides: TGTGCCAGCAGCGAGAGCTCCTACAATGAGCAGTTCTTC.

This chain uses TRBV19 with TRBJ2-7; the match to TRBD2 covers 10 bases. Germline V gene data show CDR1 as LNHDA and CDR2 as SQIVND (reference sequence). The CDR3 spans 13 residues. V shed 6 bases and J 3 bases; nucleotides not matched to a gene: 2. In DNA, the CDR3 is TGTGCCAGTAGCCGGACTAGCGGCTACGAGCAGTACTTC. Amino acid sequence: CASSRTSGYEQYF.

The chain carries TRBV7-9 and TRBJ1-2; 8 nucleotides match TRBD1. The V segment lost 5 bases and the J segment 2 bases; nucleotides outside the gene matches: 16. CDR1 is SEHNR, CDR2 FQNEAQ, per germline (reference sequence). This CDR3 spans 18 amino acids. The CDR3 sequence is CASSPYYRVGTGNYGYTF. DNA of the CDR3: TGTGCCAGCAGCCCATATTATCGGGTAGGGACAGGAAACTATGGCTACACCTTC.